The sequence of this TCR beta chain was determined in a study of beta chain features in type 1 diabetes. Study findings and constraints: Researchers report that Type 1 diabetes patients had moderately but significantly shorter TCRB CDR3s across all four CD4+ subsets. The similarity of naive, central memory and Treg TCRB repertoires appeared greater among patients than among healthy donors. Fewer junction insertions and more nucleotide deletions appeared in type 1 diabetes patients.

A CD45RO/CCR7/CD25/CD127/CD95/CD27 panel sorted naive, central memory, regulatory and stem cell-like memory CD4+ cells. A note on this clone: The antigen is undetermined.

This CDR3 is built from 15 residues. Germline V gene sequence: CDR1 LNHDA, CDR2 SQIVND (reference sequence). Trimming shortened V by 4 bases and J by 5 bases, and 17 bases separated the two germline ends. Expressed TCRB transcripts were sequenced, since all the RNA that had been isolated was reverse transcribed. The repertoire was sequenced with immunoSEQ multiplex PCR; TCRdb's copy has only in-frame clones and lacks some. The data hold about half a million clones, with approximately 30% observed a single time. Sequenced sample: naive CD4+ T cells from blood. The chain couples TRBV19 to TRBJ2-5; weak D call: TRBD2 (6 bases). This TCR was recovered from a man between 18 and 29 years old in good health. CDR3 nucleotide sequence: TGTGCCAGTAGTAACCACCGGGAGACTCGGGAGACCCAGTACTTC. Amino acid sequence: CASSNHRETRETQYF.